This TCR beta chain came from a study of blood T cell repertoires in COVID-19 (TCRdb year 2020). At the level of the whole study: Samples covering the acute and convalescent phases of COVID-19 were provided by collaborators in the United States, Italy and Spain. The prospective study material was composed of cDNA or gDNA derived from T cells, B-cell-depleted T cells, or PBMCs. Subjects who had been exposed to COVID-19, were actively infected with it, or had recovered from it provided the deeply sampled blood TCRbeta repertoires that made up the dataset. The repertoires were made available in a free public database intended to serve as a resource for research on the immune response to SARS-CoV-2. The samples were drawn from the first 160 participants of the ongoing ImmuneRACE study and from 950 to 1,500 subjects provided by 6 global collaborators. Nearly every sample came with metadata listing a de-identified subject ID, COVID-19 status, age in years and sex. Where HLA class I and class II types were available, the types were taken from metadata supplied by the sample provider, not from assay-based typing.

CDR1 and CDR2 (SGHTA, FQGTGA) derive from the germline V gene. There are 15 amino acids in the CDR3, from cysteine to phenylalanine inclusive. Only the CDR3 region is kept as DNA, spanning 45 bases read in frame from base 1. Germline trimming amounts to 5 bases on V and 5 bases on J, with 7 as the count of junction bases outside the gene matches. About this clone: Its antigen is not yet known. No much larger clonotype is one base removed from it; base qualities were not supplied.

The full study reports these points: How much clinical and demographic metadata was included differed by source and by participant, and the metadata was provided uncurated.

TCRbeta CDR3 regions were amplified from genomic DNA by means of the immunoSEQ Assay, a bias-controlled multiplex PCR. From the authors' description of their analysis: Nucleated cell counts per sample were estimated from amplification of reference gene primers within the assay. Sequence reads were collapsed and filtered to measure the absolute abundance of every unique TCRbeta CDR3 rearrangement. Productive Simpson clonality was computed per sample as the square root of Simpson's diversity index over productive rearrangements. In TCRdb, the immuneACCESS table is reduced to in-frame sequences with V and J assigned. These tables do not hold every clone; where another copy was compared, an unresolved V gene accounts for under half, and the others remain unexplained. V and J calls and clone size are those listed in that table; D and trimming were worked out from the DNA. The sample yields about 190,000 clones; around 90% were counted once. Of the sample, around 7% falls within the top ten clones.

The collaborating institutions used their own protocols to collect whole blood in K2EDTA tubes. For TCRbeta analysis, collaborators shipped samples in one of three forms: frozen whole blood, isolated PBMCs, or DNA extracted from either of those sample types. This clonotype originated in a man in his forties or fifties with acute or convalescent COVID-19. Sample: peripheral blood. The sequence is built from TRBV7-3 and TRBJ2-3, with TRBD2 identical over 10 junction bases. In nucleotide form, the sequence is TGTGCCAGCAGCAAAGCGGGGGGGTCGATAGATACGCAGTATTTT. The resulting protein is CASSKAGGSIDTQYF.